The entry below gives a single T cell receptor (beta chain) sequence along with its context. This record comes from a study of cytomegalovirus exposure and HLA in healthy donors. The PCR was carried out with 60 Vbeta primers and 13 Jbeta primers. The repertoire was sequenced with immunoSEQ multiplex PCR; TCRdb's copy has only in-frame clones and lacks some. The repertoire holds about 110,000 clones, with around two thirds as singletons. CDR1 SGHAT and CDR2 FQNNGV come from the germline V gene. This CDR3 spans 15 amino acids. V shed 3 bases and J shed 5 bases, with 14 bases lying between them. The chain carries TRBV11-2 and TRBJ2-1; D gene ambiguous. The sample comprised PBMCs. The receptor's source is a man between 50 and 59 years old in good health and CMV-seropositive. In DNA, the CDR3 is TGTGCCAGCAGCTTCCCCGGTTTTCCCGACAATGAGCAGTTCTTC. Its translation is CASSFPGFPDNEQFF.